This TCR beta chain emerged from a study of vaccination and CD4 T cells after COVID-19. Study information: The study drew post-COVID samples a median around 92 days after diagnosis (range 35 to 161).

A remark on this clonotype: Antigen unknown.

Broader study findings: The appearance of a median approximately 90% of reactive clones in convalescent patients occurred only post-vaccination. Vaccine-specific clones in convalescent patients were spike mono-reactive in 304 of 307 cases.

With the Oncomine TCR Beta short-read assay, DNA from cultured CD4+ T cells was sequenced. Using its own MiXCR run on the PCR reads, TCRdb lists one record per CDR3 protein. The sample consists of fewer than 20,000 distinct CDR3 sequences, roughly half of them appearing once. Germline-derived CDR1 and CDR2 are SGHNT and YENEEA. This CDR3 is built from 16 residues. The V end was cut by 0 bases, the J end by 8 bases, with 17 bases between. Sample treatment: approximately nine-day PBMC culture with coronavirus spike peptide pools or control peptides (ViraFEST assay). Cell culture was performed with 2 million or so PBMCs per well in the presence of about 10 IU/ml IL-2 and 10 ug/ml peptide pools.

The sequenced sample consisted of CD4+ T cells from blood, cultured in vitro. V usage is TRBV11-3 and J usage is TRBJ2-1, with D possibly called TRBD1 or TRBD2 (6 bases each). This receptor was obtained from a human donor who had recovered from COVID-19. The CDR3 region has the DNA TGTGCCAGCAGCTTAGATTACGGGGGCCCGGGGTATGAGCAGTTCTTC. The encoded protein is CASSLDYGGPGYEQFF.